This record looks at one T cell receptor (beta chain) sequence and its context. From germline, CDR1 is SGHTA and CDR2 FQGNSA. V dropped 4 bases and J dropped 3 bases, with 10 bases sitting between them. The CDR3 has 13 amino acids. As processed by the authors: Amplification of reference gene primers was used by the study to estimate nucleated cell counts. Libraries were prepared by immunoSEQ multiplex PCR; TCRdb keeps only in-frame clonotypes and omits some of them. V and J calls and clone size are copied from that table; D and trimming were computed from the DNA. The sample contains some 35,000 clones, 87% of which appear only once. This record belongs to a study of blood T cell repertoires in COVID-19. Study at large: Italy, Spain and the United States were the sources of the convalescent and acute COVID-19 samples.

The rearrangement joins TRBV7-2 to TRBJ2-7, with D perhaps TRBD2 (5 bases). Input material: peripheral blood. The receptor's source is a human donor in a cohort sampled during active COVID-19. CDR3: CASSSRGIYEQYF. Written as DNA, the CDR3 is TGTGCCAGCAGCTCCCGGGGTATCTACGAGCAGTACTTC. The complete variable domain, with remaining parts taken from reference TRBV7-2 and TRBJ2-7, reads GAGVSQSPSNKVTEKGKDVELRCDPISGHTALYWYRQSLGQGLEFLIYFQGNSAPDKSGLPSDRFSAERTGGSVSTLTIQRTQQEDSAVYLCASSSRGIYEQYFGPGTRLTVT.